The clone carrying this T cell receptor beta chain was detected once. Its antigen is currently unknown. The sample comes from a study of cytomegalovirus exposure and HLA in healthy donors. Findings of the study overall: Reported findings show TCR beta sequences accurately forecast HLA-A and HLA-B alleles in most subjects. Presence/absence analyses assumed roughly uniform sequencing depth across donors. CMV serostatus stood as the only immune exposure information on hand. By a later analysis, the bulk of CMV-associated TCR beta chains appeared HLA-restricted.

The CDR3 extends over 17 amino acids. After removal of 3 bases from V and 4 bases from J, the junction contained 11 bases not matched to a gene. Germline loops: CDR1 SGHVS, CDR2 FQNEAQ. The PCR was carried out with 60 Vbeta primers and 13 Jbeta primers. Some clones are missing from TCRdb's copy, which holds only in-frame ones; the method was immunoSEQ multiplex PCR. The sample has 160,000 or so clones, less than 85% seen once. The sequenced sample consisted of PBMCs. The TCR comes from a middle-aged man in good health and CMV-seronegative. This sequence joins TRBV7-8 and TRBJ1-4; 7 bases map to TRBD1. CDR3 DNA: TGTGCCAGCAGCTTTCTTGATGAGGGGGCCCTTAATGAAAAACTGTTTTTT. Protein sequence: CASSFLDEGALNEKLFF.